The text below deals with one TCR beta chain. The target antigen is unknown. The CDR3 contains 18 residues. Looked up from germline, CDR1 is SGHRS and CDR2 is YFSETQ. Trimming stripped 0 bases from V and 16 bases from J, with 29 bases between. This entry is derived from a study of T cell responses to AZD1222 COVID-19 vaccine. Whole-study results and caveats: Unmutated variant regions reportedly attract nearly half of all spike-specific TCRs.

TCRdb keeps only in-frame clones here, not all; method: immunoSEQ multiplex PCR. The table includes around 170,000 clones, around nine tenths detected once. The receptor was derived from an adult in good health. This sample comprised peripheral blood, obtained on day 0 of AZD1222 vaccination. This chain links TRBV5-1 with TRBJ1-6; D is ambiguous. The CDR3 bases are TGCGCCAGCAGCTTGGTAGGTACCTCTCGTGCTGTCGAGAACGAACTCCACTTT. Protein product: CASSLVGTSRAVENELHF. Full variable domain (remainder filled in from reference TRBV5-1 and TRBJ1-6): KAGVTQTPRYLIKTRGQQVTLSCSPISGHRSVSWYQQTPGQGLQFLFEYFSETQRNKGNFPGRFSGRQFSNSRSEMNVSTLELGDSALYLCASSLVGTSRAVENELHFGNGTRLTVT.